Listed here is a single TCR beta chain. The antigen is unknown. This record belongs to a study of graft-versus-host responses after intestinal transplantation. In the study overall: All of the recipients had induction that used anti-thymocyte globulin, then tacrolimus and steroids for approximately 3 years.

Libraries were prepared by immunoSEQ multiplex PCR; TCRdb keeps only in-frame clonotypes and omits some of them. The table includes about 50,000 clones, nearly 95% detected once. Findings of the study overall: Allografts of patients with graft-donor T cell macrochimerism showed high graft-versus-host to host-versus-graft clone ratios.

The sequences come from unstimulated CD4+ T cells sorted from spleen or lymph node cells, collected before transplant. The origin of this receptor is a human donor who was the organ donor for an intestinal transplant.

The CDR3 region is CASSLVKGASGYTF. CDR3 in DNA: TGTGCCAGCAGCTTAGTGAAGGGGGCGAGTGGCTACACCTTC. The chain carries TRBV7-8 and TRBJ1-2, with 7 bases lining up with TRBD1. Unmatched junction bases numbered 6, after V lost 1 base and J lost 7 bases. The germline V gene encodes CDR1 SGHVS and CDR2 FQNEAQ. CDR3 length equals 14 residues.